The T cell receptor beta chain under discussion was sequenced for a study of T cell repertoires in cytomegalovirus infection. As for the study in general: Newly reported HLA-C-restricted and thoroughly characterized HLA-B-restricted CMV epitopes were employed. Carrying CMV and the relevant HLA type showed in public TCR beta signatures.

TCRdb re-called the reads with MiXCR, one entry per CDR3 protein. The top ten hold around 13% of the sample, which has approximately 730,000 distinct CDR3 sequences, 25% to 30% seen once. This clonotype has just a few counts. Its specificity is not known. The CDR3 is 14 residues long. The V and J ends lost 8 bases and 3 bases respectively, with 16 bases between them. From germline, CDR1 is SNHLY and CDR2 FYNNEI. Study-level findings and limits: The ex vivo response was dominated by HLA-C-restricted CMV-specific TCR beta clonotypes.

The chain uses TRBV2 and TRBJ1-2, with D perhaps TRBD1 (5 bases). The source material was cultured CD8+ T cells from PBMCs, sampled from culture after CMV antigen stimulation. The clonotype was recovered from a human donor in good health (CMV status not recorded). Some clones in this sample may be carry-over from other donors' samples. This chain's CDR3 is CASPGTAGYYGYTF. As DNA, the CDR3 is TGTGCCAGCCCCGGGACGGCAGGGTACTATGGCTACACCTTC.